This T cell receptor (beta chain) was identified during a study of cytomegalovirus exposure and HLA in healthy donors (dated by TCRdb to 2015 to 2018). At the level of the whole study: In an earlier analysis of roughly 590 of the donors, 250 to 300 Gb of sequence data and some 120 million unique TCR beta sequences from about 190 million T cells were reported. An early release that covered some 640 HLA-typed donors contained approximately 300 gigabases of sequencing data and around 80 million unique TCR sequences. Of the approximately 400 genotyped donors, around 81% fell in the genetic ancestry cluster associated with self-reported Caucasian donors. The study aimed to test whether signatures of past pathogen exposure could be identified by cataloging public T cell receptors. The study profiled the T cell repertoires of about 720 subjects by immunosequencing and related them to cytomegalovirus serostatus. In addition to the first cohort of several hundred subjects, a separate validation cohort of 130 or so different subjects was used. To predict cytomegalovirus infection status, the study combined high-throughput TCR immunosequencing, statistical association of individual TCRs with disease status, and machine learning. A later analysis re-analyzed previously published TCR beta repertoires from 550 to 700 donors and added high-resolution HLA genotyping to study TCR occurrence patterns. Rather than drawing on any new phenotypic data, the later analysis identified candidate immune exposures from TCR beta sequences and the way those sequences occurred across donors. In an earlier analysis of roughly 540 of the donors, high-throughput TCR beta sequencing was used to judge whether each TCR beta V gene segment behaved as functional or pseudogenic. Donor age, sex, ethnicity and CMV serostatus were compiled together with the repertoire data. Genome-wide SNP genotypes for about 55% of the roughly 670 donors were used in a later genetic analysis, which treated that subset as a discovery cohort. All discovery cohort repertoires had been generated using a single sequencing platform. Class I and class II HLA loci were covered by the typing at four-digit resolution. Typing coverage differed by locus: A, B, C, DRB1 and DQB1 were typed in about 620-640 donors, DQA1 in about 560, DPA1 in some 600, and DPB1 in around 490. Roughly five DR-DQ haplotypes were handled as single units for association and clustering because linkage in the cohort was strong. Among about 370 genotyped donors of the cohort, an average of around 220,000 unique TCR beta nucleotide sequences was sequenced per donor, of which 15% to 20% were non-productive.

For this clone: Its antigen target is currently unknown. Within one base of it there is no much larger clone, and no base qualities were kept.

Results and caveats for the whole study, not just this receptor: CMV serostatus was the only immune exposure information available for the cohort. A total of roughly 160 TCR beta chains were listed by the study as associated with cytomegalovirus. In vitro tests confirmed that a few of the cytomegalovirus-associated TCR beta chains recognize cytomegalovirus antigens. A later analysis found that most CMV-associated TCR beta chains appeared HLA-restricted, with HLA associations seemingly driven largely by CMV exposure. Specific HLA alleles were associated with over 15,000 TCR beta sequences at a false discovery rate of 0.05 in a later analysis. Some IMGT-functional V segments, including TRBV6-2 and TRBV6-3, could not be told apart with the 87-base-pair reads, so those segments were excluded. V-gene and J-gene trimming of TCR beta chains was associated with a missense DCLRE1C variant in a later genetic analysis, and the association was replicated in an independent cohort. Because HLA typing was unavailable for some donors at each locus, only the typed subset was used in association tests. Across donors, most TCR sequences were observed very rarely, whereas some public TCRs were present in many individuals. Assigning TCR associations to individual alleles was difficult when HLA alleles, especially DR and DQ, strongly co-occurred. An earlier analysis of 587 of the donors showed that most TCR beta V segments appeared in productive rearrangements either about 87% or about 30% of the time, which broadly matched IMGT annotations. Seventeen rarely observed V segments, including chromosome 9 orphons, were excluded from the earlier analysis of just under 600 of the donors because counts were too low. The classifier was reported to diagnose cytomegalovirus status with high specificity and sensitivity in both the original and validation cohorts. A cluster of highly shared sequence variants was judged likely to represent a technical artifact of the sequencing pipeline. Linkage disequilibrium might explain the correlated functional status among segregating V segments, but an unknown experimental factor could not be excluded. In a later analysis, the rate of TCR association differed among HLA loci, with DRB1 alleles having the most associated TCRs and HLA-C alleles having the fewest. A later analysis reported that several top co-occurrence clusters appeared linked to parvovirus B19, influenza, CMV and Epstein-Barr virus. Only TCR beta chains were sequenced in this cohort, and the absence of alpha or paired-chain data limited detectable features. Compared with the approximately 720-donor mean, donors in an Asian-associated ancestry cluster had fewer N-insertions in productive TCRs, according to a later genetic analysis. A further reported finding was that TCR beta sequences accurately predicted the HLA-A and HLA-B alleles for most subjects in the first cohort. The authors suggested that the approach could potentially be generalized to other disease states and immunological phenotypes. Presence/absence analyses assumed roughly uniform sequencing depth across donors, an assumption that may not hold. In a later analysis, HLA-associated TCR beta chains showed more clonal expansion and lower generation probabilities than non-associated chains that were equally common.

Taken from the germline V gene, the CDR1 and CDR2 loops are SGDLS and YYNGEE. The germline V end is reduced by 3 bases and the J end by 8 bases; junction bases left unmatched: 6. The cysteine opens and the phenylalanine closes a CDR3 of 15 amino acids. Of all the DNA, just the CDR3 is kept, 45 bases in frame from base 1. In total, about 650 healthy bone marrow donors made up the cohort. Cohort members were all nominally healthy when sampled, although unrecorded immune exposures were likely present. Of the approximately 700 cohort members, approximately 290 had a positive CMV serostatus and approximately 370 had a negative one, while no CMV serostatus was recorded for the donor. A peripheral blood sample was collected from each donor, and TCR beta sequencing was performed on peripheral blood mononuclear cells. Genomic DNA extraction from the blood cell samples was performed with the Qiagen DNeasy Blood Extraction Kit.

The library was generated by the immunoSEQ multiplex PCR assay. For the multiplex PCR, a mixture combining 60 forward primers for TCR Vbeta segments and 13 reverse primers for TCR Jbeta segments was used. The CDR3 region of rearranged TCR beta genes was amplified from genomic DNA with a multiplex PCR assay. The Illumina HiSeq System was used to sequence the amplified TCR beta libraries as 87-base-pair reads. The original methods were these. A later analysis counted tens of millions of unique TCR beta chains across the 640 or so repertoires, and about 10 million of these chains were shared by at least two donors. A nearest-neighbor algorithm error-corrected the raw reads and collapsed the reads into unique sequences, merging closely related sequences to remove PCR and sequencing errors. CDR3 sequences were aligned to IMGT reference sequences to assign V, D and J gene segments. For a sequence to be retained, at least a six-nucleotide match to both a V gene segment and a J gene segment was required. A rearrangement was called productive if the CDR3 had no stop codons and remained in frame with V and J, and every other rearrangement was called non-productive. Following IMGT convention, CDR3 was defined as the stretch from the second conserved V-encoded cysteine up to the conserved J-encoded phenylalanine. The earlier analysis of 450 to 750 of the donors excluded any sequence lacking an unambiguous match to a single V gene segment. An earlier analysis of a few hundred of the donors called V segments functional above 56.7% productive rearrangements and segregating when the between-donor standard deviation exceeded 5%. A statistical classification framework was built for diagnosing cytomegalovirus status from the catalog of TCR beta chain sequences. In a later analysis, TCR nucleotide sequences were compared against IMGT/GENE-DB human TR gene sequences so that V and J genes could be assigned. A later analysis assigned CDR3 sequences and most-parsimonious VDJ recombination scenarios with the TCRdist pipeline. In a later analysis, each TCR beta chain was defined by its CDR3 amino acid sequence together with its V-gene family, and reads without a unique V-gene family were excluded. As a way to deal with suspected cross-contamination and a sequencing artifact, a later analysis dropped hundreds of nucleotide sequences that were highly shared and had low generation probability. For each public chain, a later analysis derived a clonal expansion index from normalized ranks of inferred template counts within each repertoire. In a later analysis, generation probabilities were computed using a VDJ recombination model fitted to out-of-frame rearrangements, and the results were checked against IGoR. A later analysis scored TCR-TCR, TCR-HLA and TCR-CMV co-occurrence with hypergeometric tests, applying a repertoire-size bias correction to TCR pairs. In a later analysis, false discovery rates were estimated by permuting HLA or CMV assignments 20 times. A later analysis grouped co-occurring TCRs with DBSCAN, adding TCRdist sequence similarity when clustering within HLA-allele-positive subsets. Repertoires with fewer than 30,000 or more than 120,000 public chains, plus five repertoires with anomalous nucleotide sharing, were excluded from co-occurrence clustering. TCRdb took this table from immuneACCESS and kept in-frame rearrangements with V and J called. Such tables lack part of the clones; where checked against another copy, unresolved V genes explain under half of the gap, and the rest is unexplained. The DNA was the basis for D and trimming; V, J and clone size are from that table. In this sample the table shows about 42,000 clones, about 50% of which occur a single time. The ten largest clones take up 9.5% to 13% of the sample.

The sequencing input was PBMCs. This TCR was recovered from a human donor in good health. The chain employs TRBV9 and TRBJ2-1; TRBD2 matches 12 bases in the middle. The nucleotide sequence reads as follows: TGTGCCAGCAGCGAGACTAGCGGGAGCGTGGATGAGCAGTTCTTC. Its protein is CASSETSGSVDEQFF.